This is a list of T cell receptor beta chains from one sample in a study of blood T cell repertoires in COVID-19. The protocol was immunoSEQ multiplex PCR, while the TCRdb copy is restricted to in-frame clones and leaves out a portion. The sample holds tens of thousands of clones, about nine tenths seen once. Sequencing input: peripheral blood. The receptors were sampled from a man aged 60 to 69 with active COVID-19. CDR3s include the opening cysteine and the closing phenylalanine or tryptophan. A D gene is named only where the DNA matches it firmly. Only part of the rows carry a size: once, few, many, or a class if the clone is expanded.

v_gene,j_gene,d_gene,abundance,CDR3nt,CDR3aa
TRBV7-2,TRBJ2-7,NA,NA,TGTGCCAGCAGCTTGGACAGAGCCTACGAGCAGTACTTC,CASSLDRAYEQYF
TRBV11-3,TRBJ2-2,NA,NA,TGTGCCAGCAGCCCTGGGGTAGCGGTAGGGACCGGGGAGCTGTTTTTT,CASSPGVAVGTGELFF
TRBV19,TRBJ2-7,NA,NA,TGTGCCAGTAGTATGGCGCTTGGCAGGGAGGTTCCCTACGAGCAGTACTTC,CASSMALGREVPYEQYF
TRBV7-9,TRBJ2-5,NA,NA,TGTGCCAGCCTACGGCCGGGTCAAGAGACCCAGTACTTC,CASLRPGQETQYF
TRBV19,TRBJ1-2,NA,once,TGTGCCAGTAGCACACCCAAGGACAGCTATAACTATGGCTACACCTTC,CASSTPKDSYNYGYTF
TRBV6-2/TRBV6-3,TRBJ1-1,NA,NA,TGTGCCAGCAGTTACTCTAATTCTTGGCCTTCGGGAGGGAACACTGAAGCTTTCTTT,CASSYSNSWPSGGNTEAFF
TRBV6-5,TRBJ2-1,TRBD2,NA,TGTGCCACCAAGGCCGGGCTAGCGGTAGCGAATGAGCAGTTCTTC,CATKAGLAVANEQFF
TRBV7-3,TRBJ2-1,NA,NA,TGTGCCAGCAGCTTAGAGGTCTACAATGAGCAGTTCTTC,CASSLEVYNEQFF
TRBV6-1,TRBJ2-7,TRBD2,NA,TGTGCCAGCAGTGAAGCGTGGCGGGGGGCGTCCTACGAGCAGTACTTC,CASSEAWRGASYEQYF
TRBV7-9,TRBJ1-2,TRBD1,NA,TGTGCCAGCAGCTCAATCCCGGGACAGGCGGAAAACTATGGCTACACCTTC,CASSSIPGQAENYGYTF
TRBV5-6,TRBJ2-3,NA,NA,TGTGCCAGCAGCTTGGGACACCGGAGGTCCGCAGATACGCAGTATTTT,CASSLGHRRSADTQYF
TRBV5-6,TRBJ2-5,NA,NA,TGTGCCAGCAGCCTCTCGAGGGGGGAGACCCAGTACTTC,CASSLSRGETQYF
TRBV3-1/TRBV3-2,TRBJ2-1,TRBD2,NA,TGTGCCAGCAGCCAAGAACGGCTAGCGGGGGGGCTGAATGAGCAGTTCTTC,CASSQERLAGGLNEQFF
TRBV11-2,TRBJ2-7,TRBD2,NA,TGTGCCAGCAGGATTGCGGACTCGTGGGGGGAGGGGTACGAGCAGTACTTC,CASRIADSWGEGYEQYF
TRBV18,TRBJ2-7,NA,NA,TGTGCCAGCTCACCAGGGGGCCGCTCCTACGAGCAGTACTTC,CASSPGGRSYEQYF
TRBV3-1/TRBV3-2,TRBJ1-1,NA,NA,TGTGCCAGCAGCCCGGGGGGGCTTGGCACTGAAGCTTTCTTT,CASSPGGLGTEAFF
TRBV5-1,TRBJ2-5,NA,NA,TGCGCCAGCAGTCCCGGGAGCCAAGAGACCCAGTACTTC,CASSPGSQETQYF
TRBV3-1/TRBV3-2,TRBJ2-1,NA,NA,TGTGCCAGCAGCCAAGGAGATGAGCAGTTCTTC,CASSQGDEQFF
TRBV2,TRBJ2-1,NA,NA,TGTGCCAGCAGTCCGGGACTGAACAATGAGCAGTTCTTC,CASSPGLNNEQFF
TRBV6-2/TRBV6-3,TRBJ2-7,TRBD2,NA,TGTGCCAGCAGTCTAGCGGGGGACCCAACCTACGAGCAGTACTTC,CASSLAGDPTYEQYF
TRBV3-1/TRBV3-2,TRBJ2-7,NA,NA,TGTGCCAGCAGCCAAGATCGCCACGGGATCTCCTGGTACTACGAGCAGTACTTC,CASSQDRHGISWYYEQYF
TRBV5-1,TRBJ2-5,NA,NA,TGCGCCAGCAGCTTGTCCGGTATACAAGAGACCCAGTACTTC,CASSLSGIQETQYF
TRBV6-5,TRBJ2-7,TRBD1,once,TGTGCCAGCAGTTCTCACGACAGGGGGACCTCCTACGAGCAGTACTTC,CASSSHDRGTSYEQYF
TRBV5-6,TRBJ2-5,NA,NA,TGTGCCAGCAGCTTGACAGGCAGAGAGACCCAGTACTTC,CASSLTGRETQYF